The sequence of this T cell receptor beta chain was determined in a study of cytomegalovirus exposure and HLA in healthy donors. PCR used 60 Vbeta primers and 13 Jbeta primers. Some clones are missing from TCRdb's copy, which holds only in-frame ones; the method was immunoSEQ multiplex PCR. The repertoire consists of 180,000 or so clones, with roughly 9.5% occurring once and the leading ten covering 1% to 1.5%. The table lists this clone with a few counts. V gave up 7 bases and J gave up 5 bases, with 9 bases separating them. CDR1 and CDR2 from the germline V gene are SGHDT and YYEEEE. The CDR3 is made up of 11 amino acids.

The V call is TRBV5-6, the J call TRBJ2-5; D remains unclear. The sequenced material came from PBMCs. This sequence originates from a young woman in good health and CMV-seropositive. The CDR3 region is CASHFDETQYF. Written as DNA, the CDR3 is TGTGCCAGCCACTTTGATGAGACCCAGTACTTC.